The 30 T cell receptor beta chains in this list originate from one sample, sequenced in a study of vaccination effects on CD4 cells after COVID-19. CD4+ T cells specific for antigen were expanded with viral peptide pools by the ViraFEST assay before sequencing. At the end of about 10 days of culture, CD4+ T cells were isolated. None of these healthy vaccinees had been infected with SARS-CoV-2 before vaccination. Profiled with immunoSEQ multiplex PCR; TCRdb holds only in-frame clones, not every one. Of tens of thousands of clones listed, approximately 79% are singletons. The antigens for these receptors are not known. The sequences come from CD4+ T cells from PBMCs cultured with HCoV-NL63 spike peptides, collected before COVID-19 vaccination. All receptors derive from a human donor who received a COVID-19 vaccine.

This clone was detected only a few times. V and J are TRBV2 and TRBJ2-1; D is undetermined. This CDR3 comprises 12 residues. CDR1 is SNHLY, CDR2 FYNNEI, per germline. The V and J ends lost 6 bases and 4 bases respectively, with 7 bases between them. CDR3 amino acids: CASSRQYNEQFF. The CDR3 DNA follows: TGTGCCAGCAGCCGGCAGTACAATGAGCAGTTCTTC.

This chain joins TRBV20-1 and TRBJ1-2, with D unresolved. Germline CDR1 and CDR2: DFQATT and SNEGSKA (reference sequence). Trimming cost V 3 bases and J 2 bases, with 13 bases left between them. CDR3 length equals 14 residues. The CDR3 protein is CSASLEGLNYGYTF. In nucleotides, the CDR3 is TGCAGTGCTAGTCTCGAGGGTTTAAACTATGGCTACACCTTC.

CDR3 DNA sequence: TGCGCCAGCAGCCGGACAAGGACCGCACCCATATCACCCCAGCATTTT. Translating gives CASSRTRTAPISPQHF. The chain carries TRBV23-1 and TRBJ1-5; D perhaps matches TRBD1 (5 bases). TRBV23-1 is sorted into the ORF group, with uncertain function. V dropped 6 bases and J dropped 10 bases, with 25 bases sitting between them. The CDR3 length is 16 residues.

The chain recombines TRBV15 with TRBJ1-1; the D is unclear. The germline V and J ends were trimmed by 1 base and 8 bases, with 20 bases remaining between them. CDR1 LNHNV and CDR2 YYDKDF come from the germline V gene (reference sequence). This CDR3 has 16 amino acids. CDR3 sequence reads: CATSRGLGGLGNEAFF. The DNA of the CDR3 is TGTGCCACCAGCAGAGGATTGGGAGGGCTGGGAAACGAAGCTTTCTTT.

This clone is classed as medium-sized (0.01 to 0.1%). This chain joins TRBV10-3 and TRBJ1-2; D is unresolved. CDR1 is ENHRY, CDR2 SYGVKD, per germline. V was trimmed by 4 bases and J by 1 base, leaving 19 bases between them. CDR3 size: 17 residues. The CDR3 loop is CAISGPGSSILNYGYTF. CDR3 DNA sequence: TGTGCCATCAGTGGGCCCGGGTCCTCGATACTTAACTATGGCTACACCTTC.

J is TRBJ1-3 and V is TRBV2; 7 positions match TRBD1. The CDR3 has 17 residues. The germline V gene has CDR1 SNHLY and CDR2 FYNNEI. Trimming removed 8 bases from V and 0 bases from J; junction bases left unmatched: 13. In nucleotides, the CDR3 is TGTGCCAGCGCTCCGACAGGGACGTACTTCTCTGGAAACACCATATATTTT. Its translation: CASAPTGTYFSGNTIYF.

The chain joins TRBV12-5 to TRBJ2-3, with D perhaps TRBD2 (6 bases). Per germline, CDR1 LGHNT and CDR2 FRNRAP. Trimming pared 6 bases from V and 2 bases from J, leaving 12 bases between. The CDR3 is made up of 14 amino acids. The DNA for the CDR3 is TGTGCTAGTGGCCCGGGACTGAACACAGATACGCAGTATTTT. This encodes CASGPGLNTDTQYF.

This rearrangement joins TRBV7-2 to TRBJ2-7; 8 nucleotides line up with TRBD2. Germline CDR1 reads SGHTA; CDR2 reads FQGNSA. V gave up 6 bases and J gave up 4 bases; unmatched junction bases: 8. The CDR3 has 14 amino acids. For the CDR3, the DNA is TGTGCCAGCAGTCTTCGGGAGGGTTGGTACGAGCAGTACGTC. Its protein product is CASSLREGWYEQYV.

This chain links TRBV19 with TRBJ2-3; either TRBD1 or TRBD2 may fit D (6 bases each). The CDR3 totals 16 residues. V dropped 6 bases and J dropped 4 bases, with 20 bases sitting between them. CDR1 LNHDA and CDR2 SQIVND come from the germline V gene (reference sequence). The CDR3 loop reads CASSPRTGASPDTQYF. As DNA, the CDR3 is TGTGCCAGTAGCCCCCGGACGGGGGCATCACCAGATACGCAGTATTTT.

The chain combines TRBV3-1 (or the pseudogene TRBV3-2) with TRBJ1-5, with D unclear. The CDR3 is 14 residues long. Looked up from germline, CDR1 is LGHDT and CDR2 is YNNKEL (reference sequence). The ends were cut back, 1 base at V and 6 bases at J, with 10 bases in the middle. As DNA, the CDR3 is TGTGCCAGCAGCCAAGCCGGCGCGGCTCAGCCCCAGCATTTT. Its protein product is CASSQAGAAQPQHF.

The chain uses TRBV5-1 and TRBJ2-7; TRBD1 might be the D (5 bases). V was trimmed by 0 bases and J by 1 base, leaving 8 bases between them. The germline gives CDR1 SGHRS, CDR2 YFSETQ. This CDR3 has 14 residues. DNA for the CDR3: TGCGCCAGCAGCTTGGTCCACAGGTCCTACGAGCAGTACGTC. It is translated as CASSLVHRSYEQYV.

The chain carries TRBV5-1 and TRBJ2-5; 8 positions agree with TRBD1. The CDR3 consists of 15 residues. V lost 1 base to trimming and J lost 4 bases; unmatched junction nucleotides: 6. In germline, CDR1 is SGHRS, CDR2 YFSETQ. The CDR3, as DNA: TGCGCCAGCAGCTTGACCCCGGGACAGGCAGAGACCCAGTACTTC. Residues: CASSLTPGQAETQYF.

By sample share, this clone is medium-sized. The chain joins TRBV18 to TRBJ1-2; D is unresolved. The CDR3 has 15 residues. Germline CDR1 reads KGHSH; CDR2 reads LQKENI. V was clipped by 1 base and J by 4 bases, with 13 bases between them. DNA of the CDR3: TGTGCCAGCTCACCACGCTCTCCAGAAATCTATGGCTACACCTTC. It encodes CASSPRSPEIYGYTF.

This chain joins TRBV7-3 and TRBJ2-3; the match to TRBD1 covers 8 bases. Germline CDR1 is SGHTA and CDR2 is FQGTGA. This CDR3 contains 16 residues. V trimming: 1 base; J trimming: 7 bases; junction bases outside the gene matches: 10. The DNA of the CDR3 is TGTGCCAGCAGCTTAAGGTCGACAGGGGCGGTGAATACGCAGTATTTT. It encodes CASSLRSTGAVNTQYF.

The chain combines TRBV6-6 with TRBJ2-7, with TRBD1 matching 7 bases. The CDR3 has 12 amino acids. Per germline, CDR1 MNHNY and CDR2 SVGAGI (reference sequence). V was pared by 6 bases and J by 3 bases, with 2 bases of the junction left unmatched. This CDR3 reads CASRAGGYEQYV. The CDR3 coding sequence is TGTGCCAGCAGGGCAGGGGGCTACGAGCAGTACGTC.

The rearrangement uses TRBV5-8 and TRBJ1-6; D unresolved. CDR1 and CDR2 (germline): SGHTS, YDEGEE. Trimming took off 4 bases at V and 7 bases at J, with 9 bases between the two ends. CDR3 size: 13 residues. For the CDR3, the DNA is TGTGCCAGCAGCCCGGCCCCAAATTCACCCCTCCACTTT. This sequence encodes CASSPAPNSPLHF.

The chain couples TRBV18 to TRBJ1-2, with 8 bases that match TRBD1. Germline values: CDR1 KGHSH, CDR2 LQKENI. V lost 5 bases, J lost 8 bases, and 13 bases stayed unmatched. The CDR3 sequence is 15 residues long. CDR3 bases: TGTGCCAGCTCATCAGGACAGGGCCTAATCTCCGGCTACACCTTC. Translation gives CASSSGQGLISGYTF.

The chain couples TRBV12-5 to TRBJ1-3; D is undetermined. From germline, CDR1 is LGHNT and CDR2 FRNRAP. The CDR3 contains 16 residues. V was pared by 4 bases and J by 4 bases, with 17 bases between. CDR3 loop: CASGSPLQPVGNTIYF. The CDR3 bases are TGTGCTAGTGGTTCCCCCCTGCAGCCAGTGGGAAACACCATATATTTT.

The V gene is TRBV11-2, the J gene TRBJ2-3; D might be TRBD2 (5 bases). The CDR3 has 14 amino acids. The V end lost 3 bases, the J end lost 2 bases, and 9 bases lay between the germline ends. Germline assignment: CDR1 SGHAT and CDR2 FQNNGV. The CDR3 is CASSFRESTDTQYF. DNA for the CDR3: TGTGCCAGCAGCTTTAGGGAGTCCACAGATACGCAGTATTTT. The full variable domain, its missing parts supplied by reference TRBV11-2 and TRBJ2-3, is EAGVAQSPRYKIIEKRQSVAFWCNPISGHATLYWYQQILGQGPKLLIQFQNNGVVDDSQLPKDRFSAERLKGVDSTLKIQPAKLEDSAVYLCASSFRESTDTQYFGPGTRLTVL.

The chain is built from TRBV5-1 and TRBJ2-5; 10 nucleotides line up with TRBD1. The CDR3 totals 16 residues. Trimming removed 0 bases from V and 3 bases from J; junction bases left unmatched: 5. Germline V gene sequence: CDR1 SGHRS, CDR2 YFSETQ. The CDR3 nucleotides are TGCGCCAGCAGCTTGGGACAGGGGGCAATGGAAGAGACCCAGTACTTC. Translation gives CASSLGQGAMEETQYF.

This clone was observed a handful of times. This rearrangement joins TRBV7-2 to TRBJ2-1, with D tentatively TRBD2 (7 bases). The germline CDR1 and CDR2 sequences are SGHTA and FQGNSA. V lost 5 bases and J 7 bases, leaving 18 bases between the germline ends. The CDR3 is 15 residues long. In nucleotides, the CDR3 is TGTGCCAGCAGCCGGAGGGGGGGGGCAAGTAATGAGCAGTTCTTC. Protein sequence: CASSRRGGASNEQFF. Supplemented by reference TRBV7-2 and TRBJ2-1, the full variable domain reads GAGVSQSPSNKVTEKGKDVELRCDPISGHTALYWYRQSLGQGLEFLIYFQGNSAPDKSGLPSDRFSAERTGGSVSTLTIQRTQQEDSAVYLCASSRRGGASNEQFFGPGTRLTVL.

The chain joins TRBV9 to TRBJ2-5; unclear D gene. Germline V gene data show CDR1 as SGDLS and CDR2 as YYNGEE. V gave up 1 base and J gave up 5 bases, with 9 bases separating them. The CDR3 has 13 amino acids. CDR3 loop: CASSVRSGETQYF. The CDR3 nucleotides read TGTGCCAGCAGCGTACGGTCTGGGGAGACCCAGTACTTC. The variable domain in full, with the rest retrieved from reference TRBV9 and TRBJ2-5, is DSGVTQTPKHLITATGQRVTLRCSPRSGDLSVYWYQQSLDQGLQFLIQYYNGEERAKGNILERFSAQQFPDLHSELNLSSLELGDSALYFCASSVRSGETQYFGPGTRLLVL.

The J gene is TRBJ2-4, the V gene TRBV7-2; no clear D gene. V was pared by 4 bases and J by 9 bases, with 22 bases between. This CDR3 has 16 residues. Germline V CDR1 and CDR2: SGHTA, FQGNSA. The CDR3: CASSSSPHTTQSIQYF. In nucleotides, the CDR3 is TGTGCCAGCAGCTCTTCCCCCCATACAACCCAGAGCATTCAGTACTTC.

The chain couples TRBV7-2 to TRBJ2-1, with D possibly being TRBD1 or TRBD2 (5 bases each). Per germline, CDR1 SGHTA and CDR2 FQGNSA. CDR3 size: 11 residues. The ends were cut back, 11 bases at V and 7 bases at J, with 12 bases in the middle. This CDR3 reads CAEGPGNEQFF. CDR3 sequence (DNA): TGTGCCGAGGGGCCAGGGAATGAGCAGTTCTTC.

This clone appeared a few times. CDR3: CASSGDRGFYGYTF. The CDR3 coding sequence is TGTGCCAGCAGTGGTGACAGGGGGTTCTATGGCTACACCTTC. The genes are TRBV2 and TRBJ1-2; 9 bases are a match to TRBD1. V shed 4 bases and J 4 bases; nucleotides not matched to a gene: 4. This CDR3 spans 14 amino acids. Per the germline V gene, CDR1 is SNHLY and CDR2 is FYNNEI.

The rearrangement joins TRBV5-4 to TRBJ2-2, with 9 bases lining up with TRBD1. This CDR3 comprises 16 residues. V trimming: 4 bases; J trimming: 4 bases; junction bases outside the gene matches: 8. The germline V gene encodes CDR1 SGHNT and CDR2 YYREEE (reference sequence). CDR3 residues: CASSTRDRVSTGELFF. DNA for the CDR3: TGTGCCAGCAGCACCCGGGACAGGGTCAGCACCGGGGAGCTGTTTTTT.

This clone was observed a few times. This chain joins TRBV6-2 or TRBV6-3 and TRBJ2-1; 9 bases agree with TRBD2. V shed 5 bases and J 7 bases; nucleotides not matched to a gene: 9. The CDR3 has 15 amino acids. Germline V lookup: CDR1 MNHEY, CDR2 SVGEGT. Here the CDR3 DNA reads TGTGCCAGCAGTCAAGCGGGGGGTAGCTTGAATGAGCAGTTCTTC. Encoded protein: CASSQAGGSLNEQFF.

This clone was counted a few times. The V gene is TRBV2, the J gene TRBJ1-6; the D is unclear. The CDR3 loop spans 15 amino acids. Trimming removed 5 bases from V and 10 bases from J, with 18 bases in between. The germline V gene encodes CDR1 SNHLY and CDR2 FYNNEI. CDR3 coding DNA: TGTGCCAGCAGTTTGTCCGATGTCCCTAACTCACCCCTCCACTTT. It specifies CASSLSDVPNSPLHF.

V is TRBV9 and J is TRBJ1-2; TRBD1 matches 8 bases. With V trimmed by 4 bases and J by 2 bases, 13 bases remained unmatched. Germline V CDR1 and CDR2: SGDLS, YYNGEE. This CDR3 contains 17 residues. DNA for the CDR3: TGTGCCAGCAGCCCCCAAACAACCGGGACAGGAAACTATGGCTACACCTTC. Residues: CASSPQTTGTGNYGYTF.

The V and J genes are TRBV5-6 and TRBJ1-3; no reliable D call. This CDR3 is 14 amino acids long. Germline values: CDR1 SGHDT, CDR2 YYEEEE. V was pared by 1 base and J by 2 bases, with 7 bases between. This CDR3 reads CASSLPGAGNTIYF. CDR3 coding DNA: TGTGCCAGCAGCTTGCCCGGGGCTGGAAACACCATATATTTT.